This TCR beta chain was sequenced during a study of blood T cells in healthy people across ages. Study conclusions and caveats: The donors' CMV status was not determined, possibly confounding changes in expanded clonotypes.

This clonotype turned up a few times. The antigen remains unidentified. Isolated PBMCs totaled at least 7 million in each sample. The use of a sample-barcoded 5' primer and a J-beta primer mix characterized a second PCR of about 6 to 12 cycles. Each CDR3 protein is one row after TCRdb ran MiXCR on the 5' RACE reads. The sample shows 790,000 or so distinct CDR3 sequences, about 61% of them seen only once. The sequence came from a man in his forties in good health. Material for sequencing was blood.

CDR3 DNA sequence: TGCAGCGTTGACGACCGGGACGGGGGCTATGGCTACACCTTC. Residues: CSVDDRDGGYGYTF. The chain employs TRBV29-1 and TRBJ1-2; tentatively, D is TRBD1 (5 bases). Germline V gene lookup returns CDR1 SQVTM and CDR2 ANQGSEA. The CDR3 spans 14 residues. V lost 3 bases to trimming and J lost 4 bases, with 15 bases between them.